This is a list of T cell receptor beta chains from one sample in a study of blood T cell repertoires in COVID-19. TCRdb keeps only in-frame clones here, not all; method: immunoSEQ multiplex PCR. This sample has 140,000 or so clones, with roughly 88% found just once. Sequencing was performed on peripheral blood. These receptor sequences come from a woman in her fifties or sixties with acute or convalescent COVID-19. Each CDR3 is given with its conserved first and last residue. A D gene is named only where the DNA matches it firmly. Size values are once, few and many counts, or a class for expanded clones, and some rows have none.

d_call: TRBD2; j_call: TRBJ2-7; clone_size: NA; v_call: TRBV5-1; cdr3_aa: CASSPPAGVVDEQYF; cdr3_nt: TGCGCCAGCAGCCCGCCGGCGGGAGTAGTCGACGAGCAGTACTTC
d_call: TRBD1; j_call: TRBJ2-3; clone_size: NA; v_call: TRBV5-4; cdr3_aa: CASRTGTGWLTDTQYF; cdr3_nt: TGTGCCAGCAGAACCGGGACAGGGTGGCTCACAGATACGCAGTATTTT
d_call: TRBD2; j_call: TRBJ2-2; clone_size: NA; v_call: TRBV7-6; cdr3_aa: CASSPSGGDVTGELFF; cdr3_nt: TGTGCCAGCAGCCCTAGCGGGGGGGATGTCACCGGGGAGCTGTTTTTT
d_call: TRBD2; j_call: TRBJ2-7; clone_size: NA; v_call: TRBV6-5; cdr3_aa: CASSYLTSPANYEQYF; cdr3_nt: TGTGCCAGCAGTTACTTGACTAGCCCCGCGAACTACGAGCAGTACTTC
d_call: TRBD2; j_call: TRBJ2-7; clone_size: NA; v_call: TRBV3-1/TRBV3-2; cdr3_aa: CASSQASGGAGNEQYF; cdr3_nt: TGTGCCAGCAGCCAAGCCAGCGGGGGGGCCGGGAACGAGCAGTACTTC
d_call: TRBD1; j_call: TRBJ1-1; clone_size: NA; v_call: TRBV14; cdr3_aa: CASSQTRDRRSSPAFF; cdr3_nt: TGTGCCAGCAGCCAGACACGGGACAGGCGATCCTCACCAGCTTTCTTT
d_call: TRBD2; j_call: TRBJ2-5; clone_size: NA; v_call: TRBV11-2; cdr3_aa: CASGSGGAGETQYF; cdr3_nt: TGTGCCAGCGGGAGCGGGGGGGCCGGAGAGACCCAGTACTTC
d_call: NA; j_call: TRBJ2-1; clone_size: NA; v_call: TRBV29-1; cdr3_aa: CSVEVFEGHSSYNEQFF; cdr3_nt: TGCAGCGTTGAAGTGTTCGAAGGACACTCCTCCTACAATGAGCAGTTCTTC
d_call: NA; j_call: TRBJ2-7; clone_size: NA; v_call: TRBV28; cdr3_aa: CASSLWGASYEQYF; cdr3_nt: TGTGCCAGCAGTTTATGGGGGGCCTCCTACGAGCAGTACTTC
d_call: NA; j_call: TRBJ2-6; clone_size: NA; v_call: TRBV3-1/TRBV3-2; cdr3_aa: CASSPQGANVLTF; cdr3_nt: TGTGCCAGCAGCCCCCAAGGGGCCAACGTCCTGACTTTC
d_call: TRBD1; j_call: TRBJ1-2; clone_size: NA; v_call: TRBV9; cdr3_aa: CASSVGTGVGYTF; cdr3_nt: TGTGCCAGCAGCGTAGGGACAGGGGTTGGCTACACCTTC
d_call: NA; j_call: TRBJ1-1; clone_size: once; v_call: TRBV19; cdr3_aa: CASTLGGNTEAFF; cdr3_nt: TGTGCCAGTACCCTAGGGGGGAACACTGAAGCTTTCTTT
d_call: TRBD2; j_call: TRBJ2-7; clone_size: NA; v_call: TRBV27; cdr3_aa: CASSYPGLGNEQYF; cdr3_nt: TGTGCCAGCAGTTACCCGGGACTAGGCAACGAGCAGTACTTC
d_call: NA; j_call: TRBJ2-7; clone_size: NA; v_call: TRBV5-1; cdr3_aa: CASSGGTYEQYF; cdr3_nt: TGCGCCAGCAGCGGAGGGACTTACGAGCAGTACTTC
d_call: NA; j_call: TRBJ2-3; clone_size: NA; v_call: TRBV7-6; cdr3_aa: CASSLTRALTDTQYF; cdr3_nt: TGTGCCAGCAGCTTAACCAGGGCCCTCACAGATACGCAGTATTTT
d_call: TRBD1; j_call: TRBJ2-2; clone_size: NA; v_call: TRBV27; cdr3_aa: CASGPPRDRGNTGELFF; cdr3_nt: TGTGCCAGCGGTCCCCCTAGGGACAGGGGTAACACCGGGGAGCTGTTTTTT